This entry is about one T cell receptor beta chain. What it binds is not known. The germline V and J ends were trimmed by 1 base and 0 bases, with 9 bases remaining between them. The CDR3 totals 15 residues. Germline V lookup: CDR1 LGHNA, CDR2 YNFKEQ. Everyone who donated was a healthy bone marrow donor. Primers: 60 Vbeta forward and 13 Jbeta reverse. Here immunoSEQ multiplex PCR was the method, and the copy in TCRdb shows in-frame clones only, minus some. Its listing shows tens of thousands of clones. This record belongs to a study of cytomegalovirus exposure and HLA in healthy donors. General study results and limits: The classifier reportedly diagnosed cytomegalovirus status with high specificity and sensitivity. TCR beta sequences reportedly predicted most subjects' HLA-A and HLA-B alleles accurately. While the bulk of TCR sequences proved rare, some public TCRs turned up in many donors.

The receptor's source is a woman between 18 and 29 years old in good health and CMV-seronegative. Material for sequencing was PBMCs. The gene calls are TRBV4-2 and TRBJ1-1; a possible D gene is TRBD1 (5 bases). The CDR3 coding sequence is TGTGCCAGCAGCCAAGCCACAGGTTTGAACACTGAAGCTTTCTTT. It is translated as CASSQATGLNTEAFF.